These 14 T cell receptor beta chains originate from one sample sequenced in a study of cytomegalovirus exposure and HLA in healthy donors. 13 Jbeta primers and 60 Vbeta primers were used for the PCR. This table comes from immunoSEQ multiplex PCR, and its TCRdb copy is limited to in-frame clones, with some not included. The sample shows some 170,000 clones, around 85% of them seen only once. Sequencing was done on a sample of PBMCs. The receptors derive from a woman in her thirties in good health and CMV-seronegative.

The J gene is TRBJ2-7, the V gene TRBV25-1; no reliable D call. Germline V gene sequence: CDR1 MGHDK, CDR2 SYGVNS. There are 11 residues in the CDR3. V was shortened by 3 bases and J by 3 bases, with 3 bases between the two germline ends. CDR3 residues: CASSDLYEQYF. The CDR3 nucleotides are TGTGCCAGCAGTGACCTCTACGAGCAGTACTTC.

A note on this clone: The sample carries other DNA sequences with the same CDR3. This sequence joins TRBV7-6 and TRBJ2-2; maybe TRBD1 (5 bases). The CDR3 is 14 amino acids. Germline CDR1 is SGHVS and CDR2 is FNYEAQ. V was trimmed by 3 bases and J by 6 bases, leaving 11 bases between them. The CDR3 sequence: CASSLIQGSGELFF. In DNA, the CDR3 is TGTGCCAGCAGCTTGATTCAGGGTTCCGGGGAGCTGTTTTTT.

The V call is TRBV6-6, the J call TRBJ1-5; the D is unclear. This CDR3 spans 15 amino acids. The germline CDR1 and CDR2 sequences are MNHNY and SVGAGI (reference sequence). V dropped 4 bases and J dropped 2 bases, with 12 bases sitting between them. The CDR3 nucleotides read TGTGCCAGCAGTTCACGGGATGAGGGCAATCAGCCCCAGCATTTT. This codes for CASSSRDEGNQPQHF.

The CDR3 spells CASSWGLAERDEQFF. The CDR3 bases are TGTGCCAGCAGCTGGGGACTGGCCGAGCGCGATGAGCAGTTCTTC. The chain recombines TRBV9 with TRBJ2-1, with TRBD2 as a possible D gene (6 bases). V lost 4 bases, J lost 8 bases, and 19 bases lay in between. Per germline, CDR1 SGDLS and CDR2 YYNGEE. CDR3 length: 15 residues.

This clone showed up just a few times. The chain is built from TRBV7-9 and TRBJ2-7, with a weak D call TRBD1 (5 bases). Looked up from germline, CDR1 is SEHNR and CDR2 is FQNEAQ (reference sequence). V was clipped by 5 bases and J by 4 bases, with 18 bases between them. This CDR3 is built from 15 residues. The CDR3, as DNA: TGTGCCAGCAGCGACGCCGGACATGCCGCTTACGAGCAGTACTTC. Amino acids: CASSDAGHAAYEQYF. The variable domain in full, with the rest retrieved from reference TRBV7-9 and TRBJ2-7, is DTGVSQNPRHKITKRGQNVTFRCDPISEHNRLYWYRQTLGQGPEFLTYFQNEAQLEKSRLLSDRFSAERPKGSFSTLEIQRTEQGDSAMYLCASSDAGHAAYEQYFGPGTRLTVT.

The genes are TRBV6-6 and TRBJ1-5; TRBD1 matches at 7 bases. Germline V CDR1 and CDR2: MNHNY, SVGAGI (reference sequence). V dropped 2 bases and J dropped 5; count of bases not matched to a gene: 3. The CDR3 loop spans 14 amino acids. The CDR3 DNA reads TGTGCCAGCAGTTACCCCGGGACAGATCAGCCCCAGCATTTT. Translated: CASSYPGTDQPQHF.

CDR3 in DNA: TGTGCCAGCAGTTTCAGCGGGGCTTACAATGAGCAGTTCTTC. Its translation is CASSFSGAYNEQFF. The gene calls are TRBV27 and TRBJ2-1, with TRBD2 matching over 7 bases. Looked up from germline, CDR1 is MNHEY and CDR2 is SMNVEV (reference sequence). The CDR3 runs 14 residues. With V trimmed by 3 bases and J by 4 bases, 3 bases remained unmatched.

The chain recombines TRBV28 with TRBJ2-7; perhaps TRBD1 as D (6 bases). The germline CDR1 and CDR2 sequences are MDHEN and SYDVKM. CDR3 length: 13 amino acids. V was cut by 6 bases and J by 5 bases, with 14 bases left in between. The CDR3 nucleotides are TGTGCCAGCAGCCCCGACAGGCCCAACGAGCAGTACTTC. Translated, it gives CASSPDRPNEQYF.

The rearrangement uses TRBV7-8 and TRBJ2-5, with TRBD2 matching over 9 bases. With 1 base clipped from V and 2 bases from J, the junction kept 5 bases outside the gene matches. Germline CDR1 SGHVS, CDR2 FQNEAQ. The CDR3 loop spans 16 amino acids. This CDR3 reads CASSLVGSGGQETQYF. CDR3 DNA: TGTGCCAGCAGCTTAGTGGGTAGCGGGGGACAAGAGACCCAGTACTTC. The entire variable domain, with the rest obtained from reference TRBV7-8 and TRBJ2-5, is as follows: GAGVSQSPRYKVAKRGQDVALRCDPISGHVSLFWYQQALGQGPEFLTYFQNEAQLDKSGLPSDRFFAERPEGSVSTLKIQRTQQEDSAVYLCASSLVGSGGQETQYFGPGTRLLVL.

V usage is TRBV7-3 and J usage is TRBJ2-6; no firm D call. The V and J ends lost 2 bases and 3 bases respectively, with 8 bases between them. Germline CDR1 reads SGHTA; CDR2 reads FQGTGA. This CDR3 is built from 15 residues. The chain's CDR3 is CASSLPPGGANVLTF. The CDR3 DNA reads TGTGCCAGCAGCTTACCGCCAGGTGGGGCCAACGTCCTGACTTTC.

The DNA of the CDR3 is TGTGCCAGTAGTCCCTCCCTAGCGAGGCATGAGCAGTTCTTC. This sequence encodes CASSPSLARHEQFF. The chain combines TRBV19 with TRBJ2-1, with D perhaps TRBD2 (6 bases). The germline V gene has CDR1 LNHDA and CDR2 SQIVND (reference sequence). Trimming took off 5 bases at V and 8 bases at J, with 16 bases between the two ends. This CDR3 is 14 amino acids long.

The V call is TRBV27, the J call TRBJ2-2, with D perhaps TRBD1 (6 bases). CDR1 MNHEY and CDR2 SMNVEV come from the germline V gene (reference sequence). V lost 0 bases to trimming and J lost 5 bases, with 10 bases between them. The CDR3 is 15 amino acids. The CDR3 DNA is TGTGCCAGCAGTTTATCCCGGGGACAAACCGGGGAGCTGTTTTTT. Its translation is CASSLSRGQTGELFF.

The V call is TRBV15, the J call TRBJ2-7; 10 bases match TRBD2. CDR1 is LNHNV, CDR2 YYDKDF, per germline (reference sequence). V lost 5 bases and J lost 4; bases outside the gene matches: 5. The CDR3 contains 14 residues. This chain's CDR3 is CATSSGTSAYEQYF. The CDR3 DNA is TGTGCCACCAGCTCCGGGACTAGCGCTTACGAGCAGTACTTC.

This clone was counted once. V is TRBV11-2 and J is TRBJ2-7; D is unclear. Trimming removed 5 bases at V and 0 bases at J, with 5 bases between. CDR3 length equals 12 residues. Germline V gene sequence: CDR1 SGHAT, CDR2 FQNNGV. The DNA of the CDR3 is TGTGCCAGCAGCCCCCACTCCTACGAGCAGTACTTC. This translates into CASSPHSYEQYF.